This T cell receptor (beta chain) was identified during a study of CD8 T cells in ankylosing spondylitis. The study's findings and limits: A subset of motif variants has previously been described in the synovial fluid and blood of reactive arthritis.

To note about this clonotype: Its antigen is as yet unknown.

The V gene end was trimmed by 3 bases and the J gene end by 10 bases; junction bases not matched to a gene: 1. Germline V gene sequence: CDR1 DFQATT, CDR2 SNEGSKA (reference sequence). This CDR3 has 12 amino acids. Via MiXCR, TCRdb re-called the 5' RACE reads, giving one row per CDR3 protein. The profile shows approximately 350,000 distinct CDR3 sequences, roughly 14% of them singletons. The chain has TRBV20-1 and TRBJ1-6; TRBD1 matches at 9 bases. The sequence derives from a male donor with ankylosing spondylitis or in good health (not recorded which). The specimen was blood, either unsorted or a sorted T cell fraction (not recorded which). CDR3 sequence (DNA): TGCAGTGCTAGTGGACAGGGGTCACCCCTCCACTTT. This gives the protein CSASGQGSPLHF.